Presented here are 18 T cell receptor beta chains from one specimen sequenced in a study of blood T cell repertoires in COVID-19. Libraries were prepared by immunoSEQ multiplex PCR; TCRdb keeps only in-frame clonotypes and omits some of them. The sample has some 130,000 clones; almost 85% are singletons. The sequencing input was peripheral blood. The receptors shown here come from a woman aged 30 to 39 who had recovered from COVID-19.

On this clone: The sample holds other DNA sequences that translate to the same CDR3. The chain uses TRBV19 and TRBJ1-1; 7 bases are a match to TRBD1. With 3 bases clipped from V and 1 base from J, the junction kept 2 bases outside the gene matches. Germline CDR1 reads LNHDA; CDR2 reads SQIVND (reference sequence). This CDR3 contains 14 residues. In DNA form, the CDR3 reads TGTGCCAGTAGTATTGGGACAGCGAACACTGAAGCTTTCTTT. This codes for CASSIGTANTEAFF.

This chain joins TRBV2 and TRBJ2-1; a possible D gene is TRBD2 (6 bases). Germline V gives CDR1 SNHLY, CDR2 FYNNEI. The V end lost 3 bases, the J end lost 3 bases, and 12 bases lay between the germline ends. This CDR3 has 15 residues. CDR3 bases: TGTGCCAGCAGTGATAACGGACTAAGCTACAATGAGCAGTTCTTC. Its translation: CASSDNGLSYNEQFF.

The chain couples TRBV10-2 to TRBJ2-3; a possible D gene is TRBD1 (6 bases). Trimming left V 1 base short and J 1 base short, with 15 bases between. This CDR3 spans 17 amino acids. Germline V gene data show CDR1 as WSHSY and CDR2 as SAAADI. CDR3 nucleotide sequence: TGCGCCAGCAGTGAGTTCTTTCAGGGGCCGGGCACAGATACGCAGTATTTT. This encodes CASSEFFQGPGTDTQYF.

The chain has TRBV11-3 and TRBJ2-1, with TRBD1 matching 7 bases. The germline CDR1 and CDR2 sequences are SGHNT and YENEEA. The CDR3 sequence is 11 residues long. Trimming removed 8 bases from V and 9 bases from J; junction bases left unmatched: 4. CDR3 nucleotide sequence: TGTGCCAGCGGAAAGGGGGCTGAGCAGTTCTTC. As protein: CASGKGAEQFF.

The chain joins TRBV14 to TRBJ1-6; 8 nucleotides agree with TRBD1. CDR3 length: 15 residues. The ends lost 6 bases at V and 7 bases at J; junction bases unmatched: 8. The germline gives CDR1 SGHDN, CDR2 FVKESK. The CDR3 is CASRIGQGGNSPLHF. CDR3 coding DNA: TGTGCCAGCAGAATCGGACAGGGTGGAAATTCACCCCTCCACTTT. The variable domain in full, completed from reference TRBV14 and TRBJ1-6, reads EAGVTQFPSHSVIEKGQTVTLRCDPISGHDNLYWYRRVMGKEIKFLLHFVKESKQDESGMPNNRFLAERTGGTYSTLKVQPAELEDSGVYFCASRIGQGGNSPLHFGNGTRLTVT.

The rearrangement joins TRBV2 to TRBJ2-7, with a possible D match to TRBD1 (6 bases). This CDR3 comprises 17 residues. V was shortened by 3 bases and J by 5 bases, with 23 bases between the two germline ends. Germline V gene data show CDR1 as SNHLY and CDR2 as FYNNEI. Here the CDR3 DNA reads TGTGCCAGCAGTGATCCTCCCACCGGGACATCCGAAGACGAGCAGTACTTC. Amino acid sequence: CASSDPPTGTSEDEQYF.

The gene calls are TRBV5-6 and TRBJ2-2, with D perhaps TRBD1 (8 bases). Germline lookup yields CDR1 SGHDT and CDR2 YYEEEE. This CDR3 is 16 amino acids long. Trimming removed 7 bases at V and 0 bases at J, with 16 bases between. The CDR3 DNA sequence: TGTGCCAGCCTTATACAGGGGGGGACGAACACCGGGGAGCTGTTTTTT. It translates to CASLIQGGTNTGELFF.

This clone occurred once. V is TRBV11-2 and J is TRBJ2-7; TRBD2 is a possible D gene (5 bases). CDR1 SGHAT and CDR2 FQNNGV come from the germline V gene. V lost 0 bases, J lost 4 bases, and 7 bases lay in between. This CDR3 has 13 amino acids. This chain's CDR3 is CASSLDRGYEQYF. Here the CDR3 DNA reads TGTGCCAGCAGCTTAGATCGGGGATACGAGCAGTACTTC.

The chain has TRBV9 and TRBJ2-3; 11 bases map to TRBD2. The CDR3 is 19 residues long. Looked up from germline, CDR1 is SGDLS and CDR2 is YYNGEE. J lost 4 bases, V lost 4 bases, and 17 bases had no gene match. The CDR3 DNA reads as TGTGCCAGCAGCCATAACCGTGCCCTAGCGGGAGGATGGGCAGATACGCAGTATTTT. This translates into CASSHNRALAGGWADTQYF.

The V and J genes are TRBV9 and TRBJ1-4, with TRBD1 identical over 7 bases. CDR1 is SGDLS and CDR2 is YYNGEE in the germline V gene. The CDR3 is made up of 17 amino acids. Unmatched junction bases numbered 9, after V lost 4 bases and J lost 0 bases. The CDR3: CASSSGTAYATNEKLFF. The CDR3 bases are TGTGCCAGCAGCTCAGGGACAGCTTACGCAACTAATGAAAAACTGTTTTTT.

The CDR3 sequence is CASSLTSTDTQYF. DNA of the CDR3: TGCGCCAGCAGCTTAACTAGCACAGATACGCAGTATTTT. The rearrangement links TRBV5-1 to TRBJ2-3; D is unclear. The CDR3 consists of 13 residues. V was pared by 2 bases and J by 0 bases, with 4 bases between. Per germline, CDR1 SGHRS and CDR2 YFSETQ.

The rearrangement links TRBV3-1 (or the pseudogene TRBV3-2) to TRBJ1-4; a possible D gene is TRBD1 (6 bases). Germline-derived CDR1 and CDR2 are LGHDT and YNNKEL (reference sequence). The V and J ends lost 4 bases and 7 bases respectively, with 16 bases between them. The CDR3 extends over 15 amino acids. DNA for the CDR3: TGTGCCAGCAGCCGGATACAGGGAGGGCGTGAAAAACTGTTTTTT. This sequence encodes CASSRIQGGREKLFF.

The chain recombines TRBV6-5 with TRBJ2-2, with TRBD2 matching over 11 bases. Germline V CDR1 and CDR2: MNHEY, SVGAGI. CDR3 length: 15 amino acids. Trimming at V came to 5 bases and at J to 5 bases, leaving 4 bases not matched to a gene. CDR3 sequence reads: CASSPGLAVTGELFF. Here the CDR3 DNA reads TGTGCCAGCAGTCCGGGACTAGCGGTTACCGGGGAGCTGTTTTTT.

The CDR3 coding sequence is TGTGCCAGCAGCCGACAGGGGAATTCCGAGCAGTACTTC. Translating it yields CASSRQGNSEQYF. V usage is TRBV14 and J usage is TRBJ2-7, with TRBD1 matching 8 bases. This CDR3 contains 13 residues. V lost 4 bases to trimming and J lost 6 bases; unmatched junction nucleotides: 5. Germline V gene data show CDR1 as SGHDN and CDR2 as FVKESK.

The rearrangement uses TRBV19 and TRBJ2-6, with a weak D call TRBD1 (5 bases). CDR3 length: 18 amino acids. Germline CDR1 reads LNHDA; CDR2 reads SQIVND (reference sequence). Trimming pared 7 bases from V and 0 bases from J, leaving 19 bases between. The CDR3 here is CASTELGVSRSGANVLTF. The CDR3 DNA follows: TGTGCCAGTACCGAATTAGGGGTCTCTCGCTCTGGGGCCAACGTCCTGACTTTC. The full variable domain, completed using reference TRBV19 and TRBJ2-6, is DGGITQSPKYLFRKEGQNVTLSCEQNLNHDAMYWYRQDPGQGLRLIYYSQIVNDFQKGDIAEGYSVSREKKESFPLTVTSAQKNPTAFYLCASTELGVSRSGANVLTFGAGSRLTVL.

The J gene is TRBJ1-1, the V gene TRBV7-2; D is undetermined. The CDR3 spans 11 residues. Germline V gene sequence: CDR1 SGHTA, CDR2 FQGNSA. V dropped 6 bases and J dropped 7 bases, with 9 bases sitting between them. CDR3 region: CASRKGVEAFF. CDR3 nucleotide sequence: TGTGCCAGCAGGAAAGGAGTTGAAGCTTTCTTT.

J is TRBJ1-2 and V is TRBV19; the D is unclear. Trimming removed 1 base from V and 1 base from J, with 7 bases in between. This CDR3 has 14 amino acids. Germline loops: CDR1 LNHDA, CDR2 SQIVND (reference sequence). As DNA, the CDR3 is TGTGCCAGTAGTATAGGCGGTCTTAACTATGGCTACACCTTC. Protein product: CASSIGGLNYGYTF.

The rearrangement uses TRBV9 and TRBJ2-3, with D possibly TRBD2 on 5 matching bases. The CDR3 is 15 residues long. Between the trimmed V and J ends, which lost 0 bases and 2 bases, there was a span of 10 bases. Germline V gene lookup returns CDR1 SGDLS and CDR2 YYNGEE. The CDR3 sequence: CASSVGRDFTDTQYF. Written as DNA, the CDR3 is TGTGCCAGCAGCGTAGGACGGGATTTCACAGATACGCAGTATTTT.